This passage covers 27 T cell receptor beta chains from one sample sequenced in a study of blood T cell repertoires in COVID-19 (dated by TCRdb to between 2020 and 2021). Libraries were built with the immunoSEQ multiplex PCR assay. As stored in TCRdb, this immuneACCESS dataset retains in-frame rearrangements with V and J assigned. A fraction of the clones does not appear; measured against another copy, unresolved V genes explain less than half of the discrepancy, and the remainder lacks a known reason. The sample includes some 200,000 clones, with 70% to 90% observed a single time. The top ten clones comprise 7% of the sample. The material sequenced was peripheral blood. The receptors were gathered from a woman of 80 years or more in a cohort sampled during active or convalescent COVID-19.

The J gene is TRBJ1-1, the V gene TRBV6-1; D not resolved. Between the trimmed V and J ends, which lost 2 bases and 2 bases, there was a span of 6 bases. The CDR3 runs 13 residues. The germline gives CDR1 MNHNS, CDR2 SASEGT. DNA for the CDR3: TGTGCCAGCAGTGAATCCAGAAACACTGAAGCTTTCTTT. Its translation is CASSESRNTEAFF.

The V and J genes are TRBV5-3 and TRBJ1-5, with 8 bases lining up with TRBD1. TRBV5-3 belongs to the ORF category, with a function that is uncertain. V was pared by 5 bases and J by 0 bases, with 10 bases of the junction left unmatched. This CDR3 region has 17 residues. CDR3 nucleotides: TGTGCCAGAAGATCAGGGGGCCTATTATATAGCAATCAGCCCCAGCATTTT. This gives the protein CARRSGGLLYSNQPQHF.

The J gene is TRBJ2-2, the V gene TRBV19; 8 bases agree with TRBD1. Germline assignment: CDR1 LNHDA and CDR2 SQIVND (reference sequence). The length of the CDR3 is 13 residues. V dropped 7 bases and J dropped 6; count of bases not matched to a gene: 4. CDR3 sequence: CASMDRDAGELFF. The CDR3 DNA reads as TGTGCCAGTATGGACAGGGACGCCGGGGAGCTGTTTTTT.

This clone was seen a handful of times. The CDR3 coding sequence is TGTGCCATCCTGACCCCTAGGCGGGATGATTACGTC. Residues: CAILTPRRDDYV. The chain couples TRBV12-1 to TRBJ2-7; TRBD2, the table's D call, lacks a check against the DNA. TRBV12-1 is a documented pseudogene. The CDR3 length is 12 residues.

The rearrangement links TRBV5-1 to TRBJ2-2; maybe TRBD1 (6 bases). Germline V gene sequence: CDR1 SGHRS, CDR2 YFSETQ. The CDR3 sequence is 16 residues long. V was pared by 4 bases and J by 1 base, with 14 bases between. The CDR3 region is CASSDRQEKNTGELFF. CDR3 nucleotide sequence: TGCGCCAGCAGCGACCGACAGGAGAAGAACACCGGGGAGCTGTTTTTT.

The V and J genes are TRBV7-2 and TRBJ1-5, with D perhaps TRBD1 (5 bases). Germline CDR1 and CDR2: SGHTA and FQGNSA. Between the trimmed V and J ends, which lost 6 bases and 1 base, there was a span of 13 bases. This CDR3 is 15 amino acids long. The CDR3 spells CASRLGGRSNQPQHF. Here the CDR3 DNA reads TGTGCCAGCAGACTGGGGGGACGGAGCAATCAGCCCCAGCATTTT.

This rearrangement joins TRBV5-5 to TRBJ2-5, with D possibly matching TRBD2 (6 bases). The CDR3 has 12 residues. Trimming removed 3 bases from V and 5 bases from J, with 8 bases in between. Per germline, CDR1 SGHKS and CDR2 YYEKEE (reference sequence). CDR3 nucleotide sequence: TGTGCCAGCAGCTGGGAGGCGGAGACCCAGTACTTC. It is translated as CASSWEAETQYF.

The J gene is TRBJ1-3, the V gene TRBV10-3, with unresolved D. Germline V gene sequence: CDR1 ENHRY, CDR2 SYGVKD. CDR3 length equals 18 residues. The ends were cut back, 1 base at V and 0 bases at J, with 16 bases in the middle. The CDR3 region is CAISEFFVSSPSGNTIYF. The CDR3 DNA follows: TGTGCCATCAGTGAGTTTTTCGTCTCAAGCCCCTCTGGAAACACCATATATTTT.

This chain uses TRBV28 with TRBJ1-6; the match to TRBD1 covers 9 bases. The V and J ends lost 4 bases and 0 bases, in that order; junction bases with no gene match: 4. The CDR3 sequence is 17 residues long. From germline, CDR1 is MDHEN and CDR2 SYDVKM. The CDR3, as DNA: TGTGCCAGCAGTTCAGGACAGGGGAGCTCCTATAATTCACCCCTCCACTTT. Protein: CASSSGQGSSYNSPLHF.

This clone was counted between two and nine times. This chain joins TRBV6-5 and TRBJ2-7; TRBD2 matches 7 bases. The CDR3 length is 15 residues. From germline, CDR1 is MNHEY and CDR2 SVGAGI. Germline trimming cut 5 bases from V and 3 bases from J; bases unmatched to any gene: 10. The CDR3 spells CASSKTSEFRYEQYV. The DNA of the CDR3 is TGTGCCAGCAGTAAAACTAGCGAATTCCGCTACGAGCAGTACGTC.

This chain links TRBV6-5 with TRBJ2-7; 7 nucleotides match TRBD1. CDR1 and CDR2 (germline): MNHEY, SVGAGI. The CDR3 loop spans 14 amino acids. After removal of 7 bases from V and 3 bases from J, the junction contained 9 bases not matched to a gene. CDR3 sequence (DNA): TGTGCCAGCACCAATGGGGACAGTAACTACGAGCAGTACTTC. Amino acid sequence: CASTNGDSNYEQYF.

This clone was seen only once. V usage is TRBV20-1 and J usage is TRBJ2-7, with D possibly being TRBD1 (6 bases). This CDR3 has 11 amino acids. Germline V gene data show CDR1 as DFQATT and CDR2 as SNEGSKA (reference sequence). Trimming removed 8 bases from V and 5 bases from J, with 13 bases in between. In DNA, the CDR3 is TGCAGTATTCAACAGGGAAACGAGCAGTACGTC. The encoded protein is CSIQQGNEQYV.

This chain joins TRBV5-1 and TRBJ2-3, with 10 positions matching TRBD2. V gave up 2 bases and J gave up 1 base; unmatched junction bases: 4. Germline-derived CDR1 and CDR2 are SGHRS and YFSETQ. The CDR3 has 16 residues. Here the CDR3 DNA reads TGCGCCAGCAGCTTACCCGGGACTAGCGGCACAGATACGCAGTATTTT. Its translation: CASSLPGTSGTDTQYF.

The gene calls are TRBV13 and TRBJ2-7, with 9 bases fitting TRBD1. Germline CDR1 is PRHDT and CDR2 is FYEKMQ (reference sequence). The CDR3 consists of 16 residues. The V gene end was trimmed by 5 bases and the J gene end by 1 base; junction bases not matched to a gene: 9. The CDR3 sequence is CASSMTPGQGSYEQYF. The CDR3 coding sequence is TGTGCCAGCAGCATGACGCCGGGACAGGGTTCCTACGAGCAGTACTTC.

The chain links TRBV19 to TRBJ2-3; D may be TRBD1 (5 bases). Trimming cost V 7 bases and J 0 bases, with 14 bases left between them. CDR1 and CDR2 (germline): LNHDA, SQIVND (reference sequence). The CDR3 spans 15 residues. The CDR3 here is CASKSQGGSTDTQYF. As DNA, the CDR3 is TGTGCCAGTAAATCCCAGGGTGGGAGCACAGATACGCAGTATTTT.

In nucleotides, the CDR3 is TGTGCCAGCAGCTTGTCAGTCACTGAAGCTTTCTTT. Translation gives CASSLSVTEAFF. This chain links TRBV7-9 with TRBJ1-1; D is unresolved. The CDR3 is 12 residues long. V lost 3 bases, J lost 4 bases, and 6 bases lay in between. Germline-derived CDR1 and CDR2 are SEHNR and FQNEAQ (reference sequence).

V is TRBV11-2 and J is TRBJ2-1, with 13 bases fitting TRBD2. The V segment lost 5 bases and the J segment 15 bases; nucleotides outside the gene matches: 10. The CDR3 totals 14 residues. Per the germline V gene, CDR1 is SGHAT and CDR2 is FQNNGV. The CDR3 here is CASSHGLAGVTGFF. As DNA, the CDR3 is TGTGCCAGCAGCCATGGACTAGCGGGAGTAACCGGGTTCTTC. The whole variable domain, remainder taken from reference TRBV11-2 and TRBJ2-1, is EAGVAQSPRYKIIEKRQSVAFWCNPISGHATLYWYQQILGQGPKLLIQFQNNGVVDDSQLPKDRFSAERLKGVDSTLKIQPAKLEDSAVYLCASSHGLAGVTGFFGPGTRLTVL.

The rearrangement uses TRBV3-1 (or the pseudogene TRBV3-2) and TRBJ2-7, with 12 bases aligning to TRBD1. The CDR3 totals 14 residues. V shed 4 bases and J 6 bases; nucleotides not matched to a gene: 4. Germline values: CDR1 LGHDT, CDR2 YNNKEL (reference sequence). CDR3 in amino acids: CASSRGQGAGEQYF. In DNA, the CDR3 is TGTGCCAGCAGCCGGGGACAGGGGGCGGGCGAGCAGTACTTC.

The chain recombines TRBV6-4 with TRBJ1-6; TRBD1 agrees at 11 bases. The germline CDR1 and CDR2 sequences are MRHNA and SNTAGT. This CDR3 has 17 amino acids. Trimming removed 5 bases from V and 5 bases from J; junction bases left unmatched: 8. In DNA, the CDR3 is TGTGCCAGCAGTTTCCTGGACAGGGGGCGAAATAATTCACCCCTCCACTTT. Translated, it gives CASSFLDRGRNNSPLHF.

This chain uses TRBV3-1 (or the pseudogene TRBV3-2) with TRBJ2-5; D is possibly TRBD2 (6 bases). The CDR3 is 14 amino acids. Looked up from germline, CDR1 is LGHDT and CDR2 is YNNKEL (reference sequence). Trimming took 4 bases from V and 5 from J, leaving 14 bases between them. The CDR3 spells CASSPSAGYETQYF. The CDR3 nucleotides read TGTGCCAGCAGCCCAAGTGCGGGGTACGAGACCCAGTACTTC.

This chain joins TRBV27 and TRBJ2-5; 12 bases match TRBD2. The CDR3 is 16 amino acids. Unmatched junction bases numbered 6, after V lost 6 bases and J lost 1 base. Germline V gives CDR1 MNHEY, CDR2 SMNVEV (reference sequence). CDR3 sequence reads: CASSPGLAGSQETQYF. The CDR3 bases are TGTGCCAGCAGCCCCGGACTAGCGGGGTCCCAAGAGACCCAGTACTTC.

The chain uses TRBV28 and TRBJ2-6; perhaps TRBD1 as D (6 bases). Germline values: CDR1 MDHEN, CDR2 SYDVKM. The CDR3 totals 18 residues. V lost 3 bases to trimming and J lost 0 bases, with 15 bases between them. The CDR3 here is CASSFLGQGRSGANVLTF. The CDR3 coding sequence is TGTGCCAGCAGTTTTTTGGGACAAGGACGCTCTGGGGCCAACGTCCTGACTTTC.

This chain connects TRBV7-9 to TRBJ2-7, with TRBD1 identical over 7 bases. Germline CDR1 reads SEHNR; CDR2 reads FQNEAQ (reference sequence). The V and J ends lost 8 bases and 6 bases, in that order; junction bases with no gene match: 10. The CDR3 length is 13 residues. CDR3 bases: TGTGCCAGCCGCGAACCTACAGGGGTCGAGCAGTACTTC. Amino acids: CASREPTGVEQYF. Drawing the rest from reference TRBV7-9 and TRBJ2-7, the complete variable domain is DTGVSQNPRHKITKRGQNVTFRCDPISEHNRLYWYRQTLGQGPEFLTYFQNEAQLEKSRLLSDRFSAERPKGSFSTLEIQRTEQGDSAMYLCASREPTGVEQYFGPGTRLTVT.

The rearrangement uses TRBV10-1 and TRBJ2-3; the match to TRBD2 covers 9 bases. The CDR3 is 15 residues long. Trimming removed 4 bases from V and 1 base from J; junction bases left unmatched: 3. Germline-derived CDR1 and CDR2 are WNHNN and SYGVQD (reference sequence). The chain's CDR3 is CASSGGGRGTDTQYF. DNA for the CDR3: TGCGCCAGCAGTGGAGGCGGGAGGGGCACAGATACGCAGTATTTT.

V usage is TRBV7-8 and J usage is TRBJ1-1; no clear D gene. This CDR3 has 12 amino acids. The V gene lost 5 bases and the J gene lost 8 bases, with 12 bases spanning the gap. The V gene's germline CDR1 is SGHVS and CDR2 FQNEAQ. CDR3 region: CASSPISREAFF. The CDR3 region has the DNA TGTGCCAGCAGCCCCATAAGTCGGGAAGCTTTCTTT.

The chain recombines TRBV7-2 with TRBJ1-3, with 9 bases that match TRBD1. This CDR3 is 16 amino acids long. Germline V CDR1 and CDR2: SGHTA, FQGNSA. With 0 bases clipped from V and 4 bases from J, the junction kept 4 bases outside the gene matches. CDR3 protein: CASSLAQGAIGNTIYF. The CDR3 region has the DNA TGTGCCAGCAGCTTAGCACAGGGGGCGATCGGAAACACCATATATTTT.

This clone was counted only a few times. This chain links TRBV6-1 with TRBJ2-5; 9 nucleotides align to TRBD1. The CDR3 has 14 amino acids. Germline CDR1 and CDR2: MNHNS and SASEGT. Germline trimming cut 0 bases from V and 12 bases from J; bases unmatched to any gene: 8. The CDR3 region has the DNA TGTGCCAGCAGTGAAGCTCCGGGACAGGGTACTGAGTACTTC. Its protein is CASSEAPGQGTEYF.